This T cell receptor beta chain was identified in a study of kidney transplant recipient with SARS-CoV-2 infection (dated by TCRdb to the early 2020s). V was cut back by 7 bases and J by 3 bases, leaving a gap of 14 bases between them. The CDR3 runs 14 amino acids, cysteine and phenylalanine included. Only the CDR3 portion is preserved as DNA: 42 bases, with reading frame beginning at the first base. Looking up the germline V gene (reference sequence) yields CDR1 LNHDA and CDR2 SQIVND. Per the publication, the time point label means: pre-pandemic baseline sample and day 111 after first positive SARS-CoV-2 test. Remarks on this clonotype: What antigen it recognizes has not been identified. No much larger clonotype is one base removed from it; base qualities were not supplied.

Sequencing was carried out with an Illumina MiSeq. The peripheral T cell repertoire was profiled for human TCRbeta genes. Per the original workflow: Differential clonotype abundance was tested with beta-binomial modelling to account for variability over time. Expanded clonotypes were screened against the ImmuneCODE reference database of SARS-CoV-2-associated TCRs and mapped to viral genome regions. Additional repertoire analyses examined TRBV gene usage, CDR3 length, CDR3 amino acid overlap between time points, distributions of clonotype abundance, and Jaccard similarity. TCRdb reanalyzed the raw reads on its own, using fastp at Q25 for trimming and MiXCR for clone calling, and kept in-frame beta chains. Each CDR3 protein gets just one entry, which takes the most common genes and DNA from the rows behind it. TCRdb's processing, not the study's, gives the V and J calls here. The table for this sample lists 250,000 or so distinct CDR3 sequences; around 30% of them were counted only once. The ten largest clonotypes hold about 7% of the sample.

This chain joins TRBV19 to TRBJ2-3; the D assignment is uncertain and may be TRBD1 or TRBD2, with 5 bases supporting each. The specimen comprised a blood sample, sampled at baseline and on roughly day 110 from a kidney transplant recipient. The receptor comes from a young adult male patient who had COVID-19 and was a kidney transplant recipient. After transplantation, some T cells may belong to the graft donor instead of the recipient. The CDR3 is CASKRQGNTDTQYF. The DNA sequence is TGTGCCAGTAAGCGGCAGGGAAATACAGATACGCAGTATTTT.